Listed here is a single TCR beta chain. These data belong to a study of blood T cell repertoires in COVID-19. Per the germline V gene, CDR1 is SGHAT and CDR2 is FQNNGV. Trimming took off 2 bases at V and 11 bases at J, with 12 bases between the two ends. This CDR3 is 13 amino acids long. The protocol was immunoSEQ multiplex PCR, while the TCRdb copy is restricted to in-frame clones and leaves out a portion. The repertoire holds tens of thousands of clones, with around three quarters as singletons. The genes are TRBV11-2 and TRBJ2-2; D remains ambiguous. This TCR came from a woman older than 75 with active or convalescent COVID-19. Material: peripheral blood. The CDR3, as DNA: TGTGCCAGCAGCTTAAGCCCCCTCACTGAGCTGTTTTTT. This sequence encodes CASSLSPLTELFF.